A single sample is the source of the 16 T cell receptor beta chains below, sequenced in a study of identical twins. TCRdb fed the 5' RACE reads into MiXCR, producing one record per CDR3 protein. The table has a few hundred thousand distinct CDR3 sequences, roughly 13% seen once; the top ten hold 0.95% to 1%. These same records also appear under a second study, on yellow fever vaccine responses in identical twins.

Material: CD4+ T cells sorted from blood. The source is a woman aged 18-29 years in good health.

This clonotype was found a few times. The chain uses TRBV4-3 and TRBJ2-6; D is unclear. The germline gives CDR1 LGHNA, CDR2 YSLEER. The ends were cut back, 0 bases at V and 0 bases at J, with 9 bases in the middle. CDR3 length: 17 residues. The CDR3 sequence: CASSQEPSNSGANVLTF. CDR3 DNA: TGCGCCAGCAGCCAAGAACCATCCAACTCTGGGGCCAACGTCCTGACTTTC.

This clonotype was seen more than once but under ten times. The V gene is TRBV25-1, the J gene TRBJ2-7; D might be TRBD1 or TRBD2, each matching 5 bases. The CDR3 has 13 amino acids. The germline gives CDR1 MGHDK, CDR2 SYGVNS. The V end was cut by 5 bases, the J end by 6 bases, with 14 bases between. The CDR3 region is CASSFGARGEQYF. The CDR3 nucleotides are TGTGCCAGCAGTTTCGGGGCTCGGGGCGAGCAGTACTTC.

There are many counts of this clonotype. V gene TRBV20-1 combines with J gene TRBJ2-3, with 9 nucleotides matching TRBD2. CDR1 is DFQATT, CDR2 SNEGSKA, per germline (reference sequence). The CDR3 sequence is 16 residues long. V trimming: 4 bases; J trimming: 5 bases; junction bases outside the gene matches: 13. The CDR3: CSATPQAGGPRDTQYF. In nucleotides, the CDR3 is TGCAGTGCTACCCCTCAGGCGGGAGGGCCAAGAGATACGCAGTATTTT.

This clonotype showed up just a few times. The rearrangement links TRBV20-1 to TRBJ2-3; TRBD2 agrees at 9 bases. CDR1 DFQATT and CDR2 SNEGSKA come from the germline V gene (reference sequence). The V and J ends lost 3 bases and 5 bases, in that order; junction bases with no gene match: 9. CDR3 size: 15 residues. CDR3 residues: CSASWAGGPGDTQYF. The CDR3 region has the DNA TGCAGTGCTAGTTGGGCGGGAGGGCCGGGAGATACGCAGTATTTT.

This clonotype was picked up many times. This chain links TRBV12-3 or TRBV12-4 with TRBJ1-3, with unresolved D. The CDR3 extends over 14 amino acids. V lost 3 bases and J 1 base, leaving 7 bases between the germline ends. The CDR3 is CASSFGGSGNTIYF. The CDR3 region has the DNA TGTGCCAGCAGTTTTGGAGGTTCTGGAAACACCATATATTTT.

This clonotype turned up a few times. The chain recombines TRBV5-1 with TRBJ2-7; D remains unclear. Per germline, CDR1 SGHRS and CDR2 YFSETQ. V was clipped by 1 base and J by 12 bases, with 17 bases between them. The CDR3 has 13 amino acids. In nucleotides, the CDR3 is TGCGCCAGCAGCTTGTACCGAAACGAAGTGGGGTACTTC. This encodes CASSLYRNEVGYF.

This clonotype was observed at least ten times. The V gene is TRBV20-1, the J gene TRBJ2-5; no clear D gene. The CDR3 consists of 12 residues. V was pared by 1 base and J by 10 bases, with 13 bases between. Germline values: CDR1 DFQATT, CDR2 SNEGSKA (reference sequence). CDR3 nucleotides: TGCAGTGCTAGAGCTATTGGGGTAGACCAGTACTTC. The encoded protein is CSARAIGVDQYF.

Here the CDR3 DNA reads TGTGCCAGCAGTTATGGGGCGGGAAGGTACCAAGAGACCCAGTACTTC. Protein product: CASSYGAGRYQETQYF. The chain joins TRBV6-5 to TRBJ2-5, with a tentative D call TRBD2 (6 bases). V shed 3 bases and J shed 0 bases, with 14 bases lying between them. The germline V gene encodes CDR1 MNHEY and CDR2 SVGAGI. This CDR3 has 16 residues.

This clonotype was observed many times. The J gene is TRBJ2-5, the V gene TRBV25-1, with D perhaps TRBD1 (7 bases). Per germline, CDR1 MGHDK and CDR2 SYGVNS. The CDR3 length is 15 residues. Between the trimmed V and J ends, which lost 3 bases and 6 bases, there was a span of 17 bases. CDR3 sequence (DNA): TGTGCCAGCAGTGACCACCAAGGGGGCGGGAAGACCCAGTACTTC. Its translation: CASSDHQGGGKTQYF.

This clonotype occurred a few times. V and J are TRBV3-1 and TRBJ2-5; 11 nucleotides align to TRBD2. V dropped 8 bases and J dropped 4; count of bases not matched to a gene: 15. The CDR3 totals 17 residues. In germline, CDR1 is LGHDT, CDR2 YNNKEL (reference sequence). CDR3 sequence (DNA): TGTGCCAGCGGGGCGGCTAGCGGGGGGTTAAGAGGAGAGACCCAGTACTTC. Amino acids: CASGAASGGLRGETQYF.

This chain links TRBV27 with TRBJ1-4; D unclear. CDR1 and CDR2 from the germline V gene are MNHEY and SMNVEV (reference sequence). The CDR3 runs 14 residues. Deletions cut 4 bases from V and 3 bases from J, with 9 bases between. The CDR3 protein is CASSSSASNEKLFF. In nucleotides, the CDR3 is TGTGCCAGCAGTTCCAGCGCCTCTAATGAAAAACTGTTTTTT.

The gene calls are TRBV3-1 and TRBJ2-1, with D unclear. V gave up 4 bases and J gave up 4 bases, with 17 bases separating them. CDR1 and CDR2 (germline): LGHDT, YNNKEL (reference sequence). This CDR3 is 16 amino acids long. CDR3 sequence (DNA): TGTGCCAGCAGCCCAGGTGGGCTACCGACTTACAATGAGCAGTTCTTC. Translated: CASSPGGLPTYNEQFF.

The sample holds a few counts of this clonotype. The rearrangement joins TRBV7-9 to TRBJ2-7; 11 bases line up with TRBD2. V shed 5 bases and J 5 bases; nucleotides not matched to a gene: 11. Germline assignment: CDR1 SEHNR and CDR2 FQNEAQ (reference sequence). CDR3 length: 16 residues. CDR3 sequence: CASSPLLAGDHHEQYF. DNA for the CDR3: TGTGCCAGCAGCCCACTACTAGCGGGAGACCATCACGAGCAGTACTTC.

This clonotype showed up just a few times. The J gene is TRBJ2-1, the V gene TRBV5-1; 10 bases agree with TRBD1. This CDR3 is 16 amino acids long. CDR1 is SGHRS, CDR2 YFSETQ, per germline. J gave up 3 bases and V 4 bases, and 7 bases lay outside the gene matches. DNA for the CDR3: TGCGCCAGCAGCAAATACCGGGACAGGGGCTACAATGAGCAGTTCTTC. It codes for CASSKYRDRGYNEQFF. Combining the CDR3 with reference TRBV5-1 and TRBJ2-1 gives the whole variable domain KAGVTQTPRYLIKTRGQQVTLSCSPISGHRSVSWYQQTPGQGLQFLFEYFSETQRNKGNFPGRFSGRQFSNSRSEMNVSTLELGDSALYLCASSKYRDRGYNEQFFGPGTRLTVL.

J is TRBJ2-2 and V is TRBV7-8; 12 nucleotides align to TRBD2. Germline-derived CDR1 and CDR2 are SGHVS and FQNEAQ. The J segment lost 0 bases and the V segment lost 5 bases, leaving 10 bases of the junction unmatched. There are 19 residues in the CDR3. The CDR3 loop reads CASSQPTSGGPANTGELFF. The CDR3 coding sequence is TGTGCCAGCAGCCAGCCCACTAGCGGGGGGCCAGCGAACACCGGGGAGCTGTTTTTT.

The chain uses TRBV2 and TRBJ2-7; D is perhaps TRBD1 or TRBD2 (6 bases each). CDR3 length equals 11 residues. Between the trimmed V and J ends, which lost 8 bases and 9 bases, there was a span of 14 bases. The germline V gene encodes CDR1 SNHLY and CDR2 FYNNEI. The CDR3 bases are TGTGCCAGCGGGACTGGGGGCATGCAGTACTTC. Protein: CASGTGGMQYF.